Following are 19 T cell receptor beta chains from one sample sequenced in a study of T cell repertoires in cytomegalovirus infection (dated by TCRdb to between 2018 and 2021). TCRdb names Illumina HiSeq 1500 as the instrument used. TCRdb reworked the public reads: Q25 trimming with fastp, MiXCR clone assembly, productive beta chains retained. For every CDR3 protein sequence, its rows merge into one entry that carries the most common genes and DNA. The sample contains under 850,000 distinct CDR3 sequences, around 31% of them found a single time. The leading ten clones occupy roughly 18% of the sample. This sample's treatment or condition label indicates: in vitro stimulation with specific CMV peptide epitopes to enrich CMV-specific T cells. No antigens are known for them. This specimen consisted of cultured PBMCs, obtained from culture after CMV antigen stimulation. The receptors come from a human donor in good health (CMV status not recorded). Some clones in this sample may be carry-over from other donors' samples.

The sample holds a few counts of this clonotype. This chain joins TRBV12-3 or TRBV12-4 and TRBJ1-4, with D possibly matching TRBD1 (6 bases). V was clipped by 3 bases and J by 8 bases, with 13 bases between them. This CDR3 contains 14 residues. The CDR3 sequence is CASSFGTWDEKLFF. CDR3 DNA: TGTGCCAGCAGTTTCGGGACATGGGACGAAAAACTGTTTTTT.

The rearrangement uses TRBV6-6 and TRBJ2-7; a possible D gene is TRBD2 (6 bases). CDR3 length: 13 residues. The V end was cut by 2 bases, the J end by 4 bases, with 9 bases between. The germline V gene has CDR1 MNHNY and CDR2 SVGAGI (reference sequence). The CDR3 is CASSYGREYEQYF. The CDR3 DNA reads as TGTGCCAGCAGTTACGGCCGGGAGTACGAGCAGTACTTC.

The V and J genes are TRBV6-6 and TRBJ2-3; D perhaps matches TRBD1 (6 bases). The V and J ends lost 6 bases and 4 bases respectively, with 11 bases between them. This CDR3 contains 13 residues. Per germline, CDR1 MNHNY and CDR2 SVGAGI (reference sequence). CDR3 sequence (DNA): TGTGCCAGCAGGGATCCAGGGGCAGATACGCAGTATTTT. Protein sequence: CASRDPGADTQYF.

In this sample, this clonotype turned up many times. This chain uses TRBV7-6 with TRBJ1-2; D is unresolved. CDR3 length: 13 amino acids. Germline assignment: CDR1 SGHVS and CDR2 FNYEAQ. Trimming shortened V by 1 base and J by 4 bases, and 7 bases separated the two germline ends. The CDR3 spells CASSLEGIYGYTF. Here the CDR3 DNA reads TGTGCCAGCAGCTTAGAGGGAATCTATGGCTACACCTTC.

This clonotype was detected only a few times. V is TRBV7-9 and J is TRBJ1-4; D unresolved. Trimming stripped 5 bases from V and 5 bases from J, with 15 bases between. The CDR3 extends over 15 amino acids. Germline CDR1 reads SEHNR; CDR2 reads FQNEAQ (reference sequence). CDR3 residues: CASSQIAPINEKLFF. In DNA form, the CDR3 reads TGTGCCAGCAGCCAGATCGCGCCGATAAATGAAAAACTGTTTTTT.

With regard to this clonotype: One end of the junction varies from germline; a read error may be responsible. The rearrangement uses TRBV19 and TRBJ1-1; D gene ambiguous. The CDR3 totals 14 residues. The germline gives CDR1 LNHDA, CDR2 SQIVND (reference sequence). The CDR3 spells CASSIVAGNTEAFF. CDR3 in DNA: TGTGCCAGTAGTATTGTTGCGGGGAACACGGAAGCTTTCTTT.

The chain uses TRBV18 and TRBJ1-1; possible D gene TRBD1, 6 bases. The CDR3 has 13 residues. V dropped 4 bases and J dropped 7 bases, with 13 bases sitting between them. Per the germline V gene, CDR1 is KGHSH and CDR2 is LQKENI. In DNA, the CDR3 is TGTGCCAGCTCACGCTTCGGACAGAGTGAAGCTTTCTTT. Encoded protein: CASSRFGQSEAFF.

V is TRBV10-3 and J is TRBJ1-5; TRBD1 might be the D (5 bases). Germline assignment: CDR1 ENHRY and CDR2 SYGVKD. The V end lost 11 bases, the J end lost 7 bases, and 24 bases lay between the germline ends. The CDR3 sequence is 15 residues long. For the CDR3, the DNA is TGTGCCGCCCGGGGGGATTCCCCAATCCCCCAGCCCCAGCATTTT. It encodes CAARGDSPIPQPQHF.

This clonotype has just a few counts. The chain couples TRBV7-9 to TRBJ1-2; D might be TRBD1 (6 bases). CDR1 and CDR2 from the germline V gene are SEHNR and FQNEAQ (reference sequence). V shed 5 bases and J shed 5 bases, with 18 bases lying between them. The CDR3 covers 15 residues. The CDR3 coding sequence is TGTGCCAGCAGCAAGCCCGGGGGCAGGCAGTATGGCTACACCTTC. Translation gives CASSKPGGRQYGYTF.

V is TRBV5-4 and J is TRBJ1-2; D not resolved. CDR1 SGHNT and CDR2 YYREEE come from the germline V gene (reference sequence). CDR3 size: 13 residues. The V and J ends lost 2 bases and 4 bases respectively, with 9 bases between them. The DNA of the CDR3 is TGTGCCAGCAGCTTTGGGGAGACCTATGGCTACACCTTC. Encoded protein: CASSFGETYGYTF.

The gene calls are TRBV20-1 and TRBJ2-1, with D possibly TRBD1 on 5 matching bases. V was clipped by 6 bases and J by 4 bases, with 19 bases between them. The CDR3 contains 15 residues. Germline V gene data show CDR1 as DFQATT and CDR2 as SNEGSKA (reference sequence). The CDR3 DNA sequence: TGCAGTGCAAGTGACAGTCACCCGCGGTACAATGAGCAGTTCTTC. This gives the protein CSASDSHPRYNEQFF.

The CDR3 reads CASSFGHREGEKLFF. CDR3 nucleotides: TGTGCCAGCAGCTTCGGACACAGGGAAGGGGAAAAACTGTTTTTT. J is TRBJ1-4 and V is TRBV5-6; the D gene is possibly TRBD1 (6 bases). From germline, CDR1 is SGHDT and CDR2 YYEEEE. The CDR3 loop spans 15 amino acids. Trimming removed 2 bases from V and 8 bases from J, with 16 bases in between. Drawing the rest from reference TRBV5-6 and TRBJ1-4, the complete variable domain is DAGVTQSPTHLIKTRGQQVTLRCSPKSGHDTVSWYQQALGQGPQFIFQYYEEEERQRGNFPDRFSGHQFPNYSSELNVNALLLGDSALYLCASSFGHREGEKLFFGSGTQLSVL.

This chain uses TRBV29-1 with TRBJ2-7; 8 nucleotides align to TRBD1. Trimming cost V 7 bases and J 3 bases; bases outside gene matches: 5. Germline CDR1 SQVTM, CDR2 ANQGSEA. CDR3 length equals 12 residues. CDR3 loop: CSAGQGVYEQYF. In DNA form, the CDR3 reads TGCAGCGCCGGACAGGGTGTCTACGAGCAGTACTTC.

This chain uses TRBV28 with TRBJ1-4; maybe TRBD1 (5 bases). Germline assignment: CDR1 MDHEN and CDR2 SYDVKM. V shed 2 bases and J shed 4 bases, with 11 bases lying between them. This CDR3 is built from 15 residues. The DNA for the CDR3 is TGTGCCAGCAGTTTAAAGGGGAGCATTAATGAAAAACTGTTTTTT. Translating gives CASSLKGSINEKLFF. Variable domain in full (rest from reference TRBV28 and TRBJ1-4): DVKVTQSSRYLVKRTGEKVFLECVQDMDHENMFWYRQDPGLGLRLIYFSYDVKMKEKGDIPEGYSVSREKKERFSLILESASTNQTSMYLCASSLKGSINEKLFFGSGTQLSVL.

The genes are TRBV11-2 and TRBJ2-2, with 15 bases aligning to TRBD2. Germline-derived CDR1 and CDR2 are SGHAT and FQNNGV. After removal of 1 base from V and 2 bases from J, the junction contained 5 bases not matched to a gene. CDR3 length: 19 amino acids. DNA of the CDR3: TGTGCCAGCAGCTTAGTTCGGACTAGCGGGGGGGCTAACACCGGGGAGCTGTTTTTT. Encoded protein: CASSLVRTSGGANTGELFF. Full variable domain (rest looked up from reference TRBV11-2 and TRBJ2-2): EAGVAQSPRYKIIEKRQSVAFWCNPISGHATLYWYQQILGQGPKLLIQFQNNGVVDDSQLPKDRFSAERLKGVDSTLKIQPAKLEDSAVYLCASSLVRTSGGANTGELFFGEGSRLTVL.

This chain uses TRBV7-6 with TRBJ2-1, with D uncertain. Germline V gene lookup returns CDR1 SGHVS and CDR2 FNYEAQ. Trimming removed 5 bases from V and 9 bases from J, with 8 bases in between. The CDR3 loop spans 11 amino acids. The DNA of the CDR3 is TGTGCCAGCAGCGCGTATGCTGAGCAGTTCTTC. It codes for CASSAYAEQFF.

This clonotype was found a few times. The chain links TRBV7-9 to TRBJ1-6; D may be TRBD1 (5 bases). The CDR3 extends over 15 amino acids. Germline CDR1 and CDR2: SEHNR and FQNEAQ (reference sequence). Trimming took off 2 bases at V and 7 bases at J, with 12 bases between the two ends. CDR3 region: CASSLQGGGNSPLHF. The CDR3 DNA reads TGTGCCAGCAGCTTACAGGGTGGGGGGAATTCACCCCTCCACTTT.

This clonotype was detected a few times. The chain uses TRBV20-1 and TRBJ2-3; tentative D call: TRBD1 (6 bases). The CDR3 has 15 residues. The germline V gene has CDR1 DFQATT and CDR2 SNEGSKA (reference sequence). V was trimmed by 2 bases and J by 1 base, leaving 13 bases between them. CDR3 sequence (DNA): TGCAGTGCTAGACCGCAGGGGTCGGGCACAGATACGCAGTATTTT. It translates to CSARPQGSGTDTQYF.

The V call is TRBV19, the J call TRBJ2-1; D is ambiguous. The CDR3 sequence is 14 residues long. From germline, CDR1 is LNHDA and CDR2 SQIVND (reference sequence). V gave up 5 bases and J gave up 9 bases, with 17 bases separating them. The CDR3 bases are TGTGCCAGTAGTTACCGTACACAGACAAGTGAGCAGTTCTTC. It is translated as CASSYRTQTSEQFF.